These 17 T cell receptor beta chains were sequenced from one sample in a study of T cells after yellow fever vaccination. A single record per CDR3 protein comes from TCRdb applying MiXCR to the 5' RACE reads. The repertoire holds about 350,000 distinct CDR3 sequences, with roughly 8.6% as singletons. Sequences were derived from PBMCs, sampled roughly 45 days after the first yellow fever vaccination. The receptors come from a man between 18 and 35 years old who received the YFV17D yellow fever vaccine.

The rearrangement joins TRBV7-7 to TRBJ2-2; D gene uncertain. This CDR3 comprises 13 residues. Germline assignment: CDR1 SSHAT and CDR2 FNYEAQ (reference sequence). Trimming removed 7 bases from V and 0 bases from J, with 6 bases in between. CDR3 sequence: CASTLTNTGELFF. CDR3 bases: TGTGCCAGCACACTGACGAACACCGGGGAGCTGTTTTTT.

The CDR3 DNA reads TGCAGCGTCATCGTGGGACATTGGACCGGGGAGCTGTTTTTT. Amino acid sequence: CSVIVGHWTGELFF. V usage is TRBV29-1 and J usage is TRBJ2-2; tentatively, D is TRBD1 (6 bases). From germline, CDR1 is SQVTM and CDR2 ANQGSEA. This CDR3 has 14 residues. V was trimmed by 6 bases and J by 5 bases, leaving 16 bases between them.

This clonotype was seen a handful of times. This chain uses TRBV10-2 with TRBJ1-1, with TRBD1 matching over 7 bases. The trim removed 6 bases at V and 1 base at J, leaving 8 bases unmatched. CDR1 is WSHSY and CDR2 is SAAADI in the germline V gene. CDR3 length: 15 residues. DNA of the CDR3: TGCGCCAGCAGCGCGTTAGGGGGCGGGAACACTGAAGCTTTCTTT. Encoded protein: CASSALGGGNTEAFF.

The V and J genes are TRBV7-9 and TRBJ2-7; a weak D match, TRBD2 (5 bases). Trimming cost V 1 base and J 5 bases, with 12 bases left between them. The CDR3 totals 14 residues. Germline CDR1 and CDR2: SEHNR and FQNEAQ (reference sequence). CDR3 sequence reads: CASSLESWGDEQYV. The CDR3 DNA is TGTGCCAGCAGCTTAGAGTCGTGGGGAGACGAGCAGTACGTC.

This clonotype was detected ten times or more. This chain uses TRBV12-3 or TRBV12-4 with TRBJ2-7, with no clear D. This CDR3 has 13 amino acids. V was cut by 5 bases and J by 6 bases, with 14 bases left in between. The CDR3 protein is CASSPRLVGEQYF. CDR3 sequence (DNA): TGTGCCAGCAGTCCCCGACTGGTGGGCGAGCAGTACTTC.

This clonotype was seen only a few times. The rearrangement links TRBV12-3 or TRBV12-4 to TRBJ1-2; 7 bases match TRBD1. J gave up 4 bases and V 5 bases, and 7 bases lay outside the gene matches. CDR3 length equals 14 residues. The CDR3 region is CASSRPGQSYGYTF. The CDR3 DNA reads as TGTGCCAGCAGTCGCCCGGGACAGAGCTATGGCTACACCTTC.

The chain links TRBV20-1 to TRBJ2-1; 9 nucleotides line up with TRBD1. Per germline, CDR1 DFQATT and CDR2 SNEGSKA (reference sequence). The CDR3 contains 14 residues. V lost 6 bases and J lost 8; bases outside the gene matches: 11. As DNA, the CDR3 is TGCAGTGCGCAAGGGACAGGGAGGATCGATGAGCAGTTCTTC. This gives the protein CSAQGTGRIDEQFF.

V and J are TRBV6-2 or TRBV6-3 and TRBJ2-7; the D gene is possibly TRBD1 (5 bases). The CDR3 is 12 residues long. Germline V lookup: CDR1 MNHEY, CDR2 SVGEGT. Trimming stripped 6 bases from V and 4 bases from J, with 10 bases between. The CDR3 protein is CASRNTGYEQYV. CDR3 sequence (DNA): TGTGCCAGCAGAAACACAGGATACGAGCAGTACGTC.

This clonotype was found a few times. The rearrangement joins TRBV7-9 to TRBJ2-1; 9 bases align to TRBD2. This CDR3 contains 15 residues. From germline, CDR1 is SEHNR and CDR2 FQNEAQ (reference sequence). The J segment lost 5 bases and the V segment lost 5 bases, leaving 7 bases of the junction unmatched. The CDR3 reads CASSPSGVVNNEQFF. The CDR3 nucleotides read TGTGCCAGCAGCCCTAGCGGGGTTGTCAACAATGAGCAGTTCTTC.

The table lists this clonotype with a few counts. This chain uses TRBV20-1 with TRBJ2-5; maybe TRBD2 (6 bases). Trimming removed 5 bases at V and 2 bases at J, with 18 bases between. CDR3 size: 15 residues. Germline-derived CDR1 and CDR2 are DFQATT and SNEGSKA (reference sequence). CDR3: CSAPEPGTGQETQYF. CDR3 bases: TGCAGTGCTCCCGAGCCCGGGACTGGGCAAGAGACCCAGTACTTC.

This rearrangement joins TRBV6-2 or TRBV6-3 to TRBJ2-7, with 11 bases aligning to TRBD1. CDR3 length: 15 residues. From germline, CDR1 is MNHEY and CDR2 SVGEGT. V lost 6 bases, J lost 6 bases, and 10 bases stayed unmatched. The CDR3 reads CASRKTGTGGREQYV. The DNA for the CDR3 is TGTGCCAGCAGAAAAACCGGGACAGGGGGGCGCGAGCAGTACGTC.

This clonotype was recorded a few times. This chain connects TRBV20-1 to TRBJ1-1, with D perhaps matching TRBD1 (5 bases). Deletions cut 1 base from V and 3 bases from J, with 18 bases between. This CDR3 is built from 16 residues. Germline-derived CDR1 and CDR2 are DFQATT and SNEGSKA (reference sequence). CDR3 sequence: CSARATKGRAYTEAFF. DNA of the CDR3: TGCAGTGCTAGAGCAACTAAGGGGAGAGCGTACACTGAAGCTTTCTTT.

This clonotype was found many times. CDR3 residues: CASSSYRAAFF. The CDR3 nucleotides read TGTGCCAGCAGTTCCTACAGGGCGGCTTTCTTT. The chain has TRBV12-3 or TRBV12-4 and TRBJ1-1; tentatively, D is TRBD1 (6 bases). V dropped 4 bases and J dropped 11 bases, with 11 bases sitting between them. This CDR3 has 11 amino acids.

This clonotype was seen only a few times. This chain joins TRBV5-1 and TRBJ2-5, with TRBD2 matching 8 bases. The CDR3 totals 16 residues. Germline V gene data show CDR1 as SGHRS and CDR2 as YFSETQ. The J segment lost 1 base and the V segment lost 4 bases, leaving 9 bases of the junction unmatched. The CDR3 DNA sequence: TGCGCCAGCAGCAGAACTAGCGGAGCTGCCCAAGAGACCCAGTACTTC. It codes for CASSRTSGAAQETQYF.

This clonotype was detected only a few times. Here the CDR3 DNA reads TGTGCCAGCAGTTTAGCGGGGACAGCCAATTCACCCCTCCACTTT. Translating gives CASSLAGTANSPLHF. The chain carries TRBV27 and TRBJ1-6, with 7 nucleotides matching TRBD1. This CDR3 comprises 15 residues. Germline V lookup: CDR1 MNHEY, CDR2 SMNVEV (reference sequence). V was pared by 2 bases and J by 7 bases, with 5 bases of the junction left unmatched.

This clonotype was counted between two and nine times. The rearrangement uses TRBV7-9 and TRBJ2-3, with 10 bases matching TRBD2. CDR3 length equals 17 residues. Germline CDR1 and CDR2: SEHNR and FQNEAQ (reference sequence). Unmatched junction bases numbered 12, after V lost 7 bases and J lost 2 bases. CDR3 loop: CASKMGIGLAVTDTQYF. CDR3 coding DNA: TGTGCCAGCAAGATGGGGATCGGACTAGCGGTCACAGATACGCAGTATTTT.

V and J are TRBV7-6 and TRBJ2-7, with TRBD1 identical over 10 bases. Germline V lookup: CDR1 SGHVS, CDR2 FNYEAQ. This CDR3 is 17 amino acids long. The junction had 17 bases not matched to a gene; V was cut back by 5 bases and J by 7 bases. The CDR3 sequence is CASSPYYRDRGRGEQYF. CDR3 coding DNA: TGTGCCAGCAGCCCCTACTACCGGGACAGGGGCCGCGGGGAGCAGTACTTC. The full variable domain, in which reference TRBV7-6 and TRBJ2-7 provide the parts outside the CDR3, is GAGVSQSPRYKVTKRGQDVALRCDPISGHVSLYWYRQALGQGPEFLTYFNYEAQQDKSGLPNDRFSAERPEGSISTLTIQRTEQRDSAMYRCASSPYYRDRGRGEQYFGPGTRLTVT.